This T cell receptor (beta chain) came from a study of T cell responses to AZD1222 COVID-19 vaccine. Study overall: The analysis combined second doses at about 4 or about 12 weeks. Study-wide results and caveats: The donor cohort was predominantly white British with a female majority, and clonal diversity may have been underestimated. Seropositivity was recorded at baseline in only 6 or 7 AZD1222 recipients. After two AZD1222 doses, spike-specific TCR breadth and depth rose versus day 0.

J gave up 4 bases and V 5 bases, and 7 bases lay outside the gene matches. The CDR3 runs to 14 residues. Per germline, CDR1 MDHEN and CDR2 SYDVKM. Details on this clone: Its antigen remains unidentified.

TCRdb's table, derived via immunoSEQ multiplex PCR, lists solely in-frame clones and lacks some. The sample yields 150,000 to 200,000 clones, around 87% seen once. Sequencing used peripheral blood, obtained on day 0 of AZD1222 vaccination. The TCR was taken from an adult in good health. The chain uses TRBV28 and TRBJ1-1; 7 bases are shared with TRBD1. CDR3 region: CASSVGGEITEAFF. The DNA of the CDR3 is TGTGCCAGCAGTGTAGGGGGCGAGATCACTGAAGCTTTCTTT.